The TCR beta chain described here comes from a study of blood T cell repertoires in COVID-19. Only in-frame clones appear in the TCRdb table, and some are missing; sequencing was by immunoSEQ multiplex PCR. The sample yields 200,000 to 300,000 clones, approximately 90% seen once. The CDR3 contains 20 residues. V shed 0 bases and J 0 bases; nucleotides not matched to a gene: 11. CDR1 is KGHSH, CDR2 LQKENI, per germline. The V and J genes are TRBV18 and TRBJ2-1; 10 bases align to TRBD2. Sequenced material: PBMCs or T cells enriched from blood (not recorded which). This clonotype was obtained from a woman in her 30s who had recovered from COVID-19. CDR3 DNA: TGTGCCAGCTCACCACCGGGGTGGATTAGCGGGGGGAGCTCCTACAATGAGCAGTTCTTC. Its translation is CASSPPGWISGGSSYNEQFF.